The rows below give T cell receptor beta chains drawn from one sample of a study of human T cells and chemical hapten exposure. Each CDR3 protein is one row after TCRdb ran MiXCR on the RACE reads. This table has approximately 90,000 distinct CDR3 sequences, 27% appearing once. The sample was whole blood, taken in connection with sensitization to the hapten diphenylcyclopropenone (DPC). Receptor source: a man aged 35 to 55 with alopecia areata. Some clones in this sample may be carry-over from other donors' samples. Both conserved end residues are part of each CDR3. A D gene is named only where the DNA matches it firmly. Only some rows state a clone size, as once, few, many or a class for expanded clones.

J | size | length | D | V | DNA | CDR3
TRBJ1-5 | - | 15 | - | TRBV6-6 | TGTGCCAGCAGTTACTATGGGGGGGCTAGTCAGCCCCAGCATTTT | CASSYYGGASQPQHF
TRBJ2-1 | few | 16 | TRBD1 | TRBV12-3/TRBV12-4 | TGTGCCAGCAGTTTGGGGTCAGGGGGCTCCTACAATGAGCAGTTCTTC | CASSLGSGGSYNEQFF
TRBJ1-2 | few | 17 | - | TRBV3-1 | TGTGCCAGCAGCCAACGTTTAACGGCCGGCAGCAACTATGGCTACACCTTC | CASSQRLTAGSNYGYTF
TRBJ2-3 | - | 16 | - | TRBV20-1 | TGCAGTGCTAGAGGCCCTTTGGCGGTGAGCACAGATACGCAGTATTTT | CSARGPLAVSTDTQYF
TRBJ2-3 | few | 14 | - | TRBV7-9 | TGTGCCAGCAGCTTTACAGGGATGGCAGATACGCAGTATTTT | CASSFTGMADTQYF
TRBJ1-5 | - | 15 | TRBD1 | TRBV27 | TGTGCCAGCAGTTCGGGACAGCACTCAAATCAGCCCCAGCATTTT | CASSSGQHSNQPQHF
TRBJ2-3 | - | 14 | - | TRBV28 | TGTGCCAGCCGCGGGGGCCTCCCAGCAGATACGCAGTATTTT | CASRGGLPADTQYF
TRBJ2-6 | - | 14 | - | TRBV10-2 | TGCGCCAGCAGTTTCGGTACCGGGGCCAACGTCCTGACTTTC | CASSFGTGANVLTF
TRBJ1-6 | few | 15 | TRBD1 | TRBV20-1 | TGCAGTGCTAGAGGACAGGGGCAAAGGAATTCACCCCTCCACTTT | CSARGQGQRNSPLHF
TRBJ1-2 | - | 14 | - | TRBV14 | TGTGCCAGCAGCCACGAAGGTTGTAACTATGGCTACACCTTC | CASSHEGCNYGYTF
TRBJ1-4 | - | 13 | - | TRBV27 | TGTGCCAGCTCCCCAGGGGATCGTGAAAAACTGTTTTTT | CASSPGDREKLFF
TRBJ2-1 | - | 14 | TRBD2 | TRBV19 | TGTGCCACCAAGGGGGCTAGCGGGAGCAATGAGCAGTTCTTC | CATKGASGSNEQFF
TRBJ2-2 | once | 13 | - | TRBV27 | TGTGCCAGCAGTTTAAGGCAAGCCGGGGAGCTGTTTTTT | CASSLRQAGELFF
TRBJ2-2 | few | 16 | - | TRBV4-3 | TGCGCCAGCAGCCAAGAGCCTATCCCCACAACCGGGGAGCTGTTTTTT | CASSQEPIPTTGELFF
TRBJ2-7 | - | 15 | TRBD1 | TRBV6-2/TRBV6-3 | TGTGCCAGCAGTTCGCTGCGGGACAGGGGTGACGAGCAGTACTTC | CASSSLRDRGDEQYF
TRBJ2-5 | many | 14 | - | TRBV5-4 | TGTGCCAGCAGCCCCTGGGGCAACCAAGAGACCCAGTACTTC | CASSPWGNQETQYF
TRBJ1-3 | few | 14 | - | TRBV11-2 | TGTGCCAGCAGCCAGCGGGGAACTGGAAACACCATATATTTT | CASSQRGTGNTIYF
TRBJ2-2 | - | 17 | TRBD2 | TRBV6-2/TRBV6-3 | TGTGCCAGCAGTTACCCTCGGATAGCGGGAGGTCCCGGGGAGCTGTTTTTT | CASSYPRIAGGPGELFF
TRBJ2-3 | - | 15 | - | TRBV20-1 | TGCAGTGCTAGAGATCAAGGAACTAGCACAGATACGCAGTATTTT | CSARDQGTSTDTQYF
TRBJ2-1 | many | 18 | TRBD2 | TRBV9 | TGTGCCAGCAGCGTAGGGGCTTCTAGCGGGAGCTCCTACAATGAGCAGTTCTTC | CASSVGASSGSSYNEQFF
TRBJ1-1 | many | 16 | TRBD1 | TRBV7-9 | TGTGCCAGCAGCTTAGGTAGGGGGCCGACGAACACTGAAGCTTTCTTT | CASSLGRGPTNTEAFF
TRBJ1-1 | - | 16 | - | TRBV20-1 | TGCAGTGCCCGAGCGGATTTTCCTGGACGGAACACTGAAGCTTTCTTT | CSARADFPGRNTEAFF
TRBJ2-7 | few | 13 | TRBD1 | TRBV12-3/TRBV12-4 | TGTGCCAGCAGTCTCCGGACAGGGTTCGAGCAGTACTTC | CASSLRTGFEQYF
TRBJ1-2 | - | 14 | - | TRBV6-1 | TGTGCCAGCAGTGAACCCGGGACTTCTCCGGCCTACACCTTC | CASSEPGTSPAYTF
TRBJ2-7 | few | 14 | - | TRBV20-1 | TGCAGTGCTGATCCGGGACGGATTGTTTACGAGCAGTACTTC | CSADPGRIVYEQYF
TRBJ1-5 | - | 12 | - | TRBV3-1 | TGTGCCAGCAGCCAAAGCAATCAGCCCCAGCATTTT | CASSQSNQPQHF
TRBJ1-1 | - | 14 | - | TRBV10-3 | TGTGCCATCAGTGTCAACCCTGGTAACACTGAAGCTTTCTTT | CAISVNPGNTEAFF
TRBJ1-4 | - | 13 | - | TRBV12-3/TRBV12-4 | TGTGCCAGCAGTTCACGCGCAGGGGAAAAACTGTTTTTT | CASSSRAGEKLFF
TRBJ2-3 | few | 17 | TRBD2 | TRBV20-1 | TGCAGTGCCTCTCTTCCTTTGGGGACTAGCGGCACAGATACGCAGTATTTT | CSASLPLGTSGTDTQYF
TRBJ2-6 | few | 17 | - | TRBV5-1 | TGCGCCAGCAGCTTGGTTCAGGGAAGCTCTGGGGCCAACGTCCTGACTTTC | CASSLVQGSSGANVLTF
TRBJ2-2 | once | 16 | TRBD2 | TRBV11-2 | TGTGCCAGCAGGACTAGCGGAAAAGCGAACACCGGGGAGCTGTTTTTT | CASRTSGKANTGELFF
TRBJ2-5 | - | 12 | - | TRBV7-7 | TGTGCCAGCAGCGCGGACGGGGAGACCCAGTACTTC | CASSADGETQYF
TRBJ2-5 | - | 16 | TRBD2 | TRBV3-1 | TGTGCCAGCAGCCAACCGGGACTAGCGGGTCAAGAGACCCAGTACTTC | CASSQPGLAGQETQYF
TRBJ2-5 | - | 13 | TRBD1 | TRBV29-1 | TGCAGCTCTTGGGGACAGCCAGGGGAGACCCAGTACTTC | CSSWGQPGETQYF
TRBJ1-2 | few | 14 | - | TRBV29-1 | TGCAGCGTTGATGTCACCCGGGGTGGCTATGGCTACACCTTC | CSVDVTRGGYGYTF
TRBJ1-5 | - | 18 | - | TRBV7-9 | TGTGCCAGCAGCTTAGGTGCGGGAGGAAGGGGAAGCAATCAGCCCCAGCATTTT | CASSLGAGGRGSNQPQHF
TRBJ2-7 | few | 16 | TRBD1 | TRBV5-6 | TGTGCCAGCAGCCCACGCCCGGGACAGGGTATCTACGAGCAGTACTTC | CASSPRPGQGIYEQYF
TRBJ2-2 | few | 17 | TRBD2 | TRBV14 | TGTGCCAGCAGCCACTTAGCGGGAGGAATAACAACCGGGGAGCTGTTTTTT | CASSHLAGGITTGELFF
TRBJ1-6 | - | 17 | TRBD1 | TRBV6-1 | TGTGCCAGCACTTGGGGACCTCGGGACAGGGGTAATTCACCCCTCCACTTT | CASTWGPRDRGNSPLHF
TRBJ1-5 | - | 14 | - | TRBV24-1 | TGTGCCACCAGTTCACAGGGAGGCAATCAGCCCCAGCATTTT | CATSSQGGNQPQHF
TRBJ2-3 | - | 16 | - | TRBV5-1 | TGCGCCAGCAGCTCCAACCAGGGGGGAGTGGGAGATACGCAGTATTTT | CASSSNQGGVGDTQYF
TRBJ1-2 | - | 12 | - | TRBV5-4 | TGTGCCAGCAGCTTGGACGGCCTTGGCTACACCTTC | CASSLDGLGYTF
TRBJ1-6 | - | 14 | - | TRBV27 | TGTGCCAGCAGGGAGCAGGGATATAATTCACCCCTCCACTTT | CASREQGYNSPLHF
TRBJ1-2 | - | 14 | - | TRBV5-1 | TGCGCCAGCAGCTTGACCCCGACTAACTATGGCTACACCTTC | CASSLTPTNYGYTF
TRBJ2-7 | few | 16 | TRBD2 | TRBV9 | TGTGCCAGCAGCGCCGGAGTGGGACTAGCGGGAAGTAAGCAGTACTTC | CASSAGVGLAGSKQYF